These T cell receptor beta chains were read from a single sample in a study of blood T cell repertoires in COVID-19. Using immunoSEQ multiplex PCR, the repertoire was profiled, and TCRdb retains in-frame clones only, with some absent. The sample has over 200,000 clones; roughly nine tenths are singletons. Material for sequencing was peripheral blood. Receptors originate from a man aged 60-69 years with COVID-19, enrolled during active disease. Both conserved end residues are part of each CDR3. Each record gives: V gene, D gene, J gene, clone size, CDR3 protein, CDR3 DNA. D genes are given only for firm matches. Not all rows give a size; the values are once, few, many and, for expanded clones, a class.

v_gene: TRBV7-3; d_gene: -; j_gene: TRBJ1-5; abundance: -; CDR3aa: CASSLTVQGYDQPQHF; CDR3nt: TGTGCCAGCAGCTTAACAGTCCAGGGATATGACCAGCCCCAGCATTTT
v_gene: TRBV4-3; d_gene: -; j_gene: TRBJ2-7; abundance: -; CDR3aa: CASSQDPTASYEQYF; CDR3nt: TGCGCCAGCAGCCAAGATCCGACAGCCTCCTACGAGCAGTACTTC
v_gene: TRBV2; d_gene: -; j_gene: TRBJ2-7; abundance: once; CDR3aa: CASSASYYEQYF; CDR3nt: TGTGCCAGCAGTGCCTCCTACTACGAGCAGTACTTC
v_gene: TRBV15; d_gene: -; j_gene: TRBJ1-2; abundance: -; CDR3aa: CATSRGAFGGYTF; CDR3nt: TGTGCCACCAGCAGAGGGGCCTTTGGGGGCTACACCTTC
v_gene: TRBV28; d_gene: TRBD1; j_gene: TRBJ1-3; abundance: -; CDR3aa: CASSANRGVGNTIYF; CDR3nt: TGTGCCAGCAGTGCGAACAGGGGGGTCGGAAACACCATATATTTT
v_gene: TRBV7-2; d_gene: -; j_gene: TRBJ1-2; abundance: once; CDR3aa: CASSLSSPYGYTF; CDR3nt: TGTGCCAGCAGCTTGTCGAGTCCCTATGGCTACACCTTC
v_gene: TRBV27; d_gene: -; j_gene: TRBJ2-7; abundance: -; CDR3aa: CASSLSVEGYEQYF; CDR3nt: TGTGCCAGCAGTTTATCAGTAGAGGGCTACGAGCAGTACTTC
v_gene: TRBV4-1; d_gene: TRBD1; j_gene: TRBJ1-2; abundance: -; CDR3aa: CASSQGQGAIYGYTF; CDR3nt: TGCGCCAGCAGCCAAGGACAGGGGGCAATCTATGGCTACACCTTC
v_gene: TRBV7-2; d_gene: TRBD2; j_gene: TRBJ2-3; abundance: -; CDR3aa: CASSPRVAGSTDTQYF; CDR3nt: TGTGCCAGCAGCCCTCGGGTAGCGGGTAGCACAGATACGCAGTATTTT
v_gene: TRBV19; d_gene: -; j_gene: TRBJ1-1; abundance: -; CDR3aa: CASTQGLWRTEAFF; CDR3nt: TGTGCCAGTACCCAGGGTTTGTGGCGGACTGAAGCTTTCTTT
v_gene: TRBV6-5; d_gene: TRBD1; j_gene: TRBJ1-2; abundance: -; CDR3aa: CASSRTGGYGYTF; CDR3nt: TGTGCCAGCAGTAGGACAGGGGGCTATGGCTACACCTTC
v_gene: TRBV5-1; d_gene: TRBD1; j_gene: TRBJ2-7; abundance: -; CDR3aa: CASSLVRDRVSSSYEQYF; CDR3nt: TGCGCCAGCAGCTTGGTCCGGGACAGGGTCTCGAGCTCCTACGAGCAGTACTTC